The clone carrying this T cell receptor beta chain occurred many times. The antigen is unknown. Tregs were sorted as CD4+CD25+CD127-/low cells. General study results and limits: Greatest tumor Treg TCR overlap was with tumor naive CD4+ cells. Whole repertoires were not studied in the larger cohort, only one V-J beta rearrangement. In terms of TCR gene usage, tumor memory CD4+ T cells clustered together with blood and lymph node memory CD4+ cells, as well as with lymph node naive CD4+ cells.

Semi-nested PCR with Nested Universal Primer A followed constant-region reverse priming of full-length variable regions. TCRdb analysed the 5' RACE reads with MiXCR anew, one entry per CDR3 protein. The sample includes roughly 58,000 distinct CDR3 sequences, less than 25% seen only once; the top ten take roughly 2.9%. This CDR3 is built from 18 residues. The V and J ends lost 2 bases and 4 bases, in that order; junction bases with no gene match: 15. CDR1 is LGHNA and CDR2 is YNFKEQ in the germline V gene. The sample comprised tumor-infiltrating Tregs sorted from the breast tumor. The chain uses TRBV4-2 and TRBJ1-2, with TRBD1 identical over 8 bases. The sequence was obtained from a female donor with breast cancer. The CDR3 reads CASSQRVQGATQSYGYTF. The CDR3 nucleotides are TGTGCCAGCAGCCAAAGGGTCCAGGGGGCGACTCAATCCTATGGCTACACCTTC.